This T cell receptor beta chain was captured by sequencing in a study of graft-versus-host responses after intestinal transplantation. Overall study: Isolated intestinal, liver-intestinal, or multivisceral transplants were what recipients had. Tacrolimus and steroids were given for 2 to 4 years to all recipients after anti-thymocyte globulin induction. Points from the study as a whole: Maximum circulating GvH clone levels tracked with early post-transplant HvG decreases.

Trimming stripped 2 bases from V and 4 bases from J, with 12 bases between. The CDR3 has 14 amino acids. Germline-derived CDR1 and CDR2 are SGHAT and FQNNGV. Assay used: immunoSEQ multiplex PCR; TCRdb lists only in-frame clones, some missing. Among some 38,000 clones listed, over 85% were seen once. A remark on this clone: The antigen remains unidentified.

The sample consisted of unstimulated CD8+ T cells sorted from spleen or lymph node cells, taken before transplant. This receptor was identified in a human donor who was the organ donor for an intestinal transplant. V is TRBV11-2 and J is TRBJ2-7; D possibly uses TRBD1 or TRBD2 (6 bases each). This CDR3 reads CASSLSQGGYEQYF. CDR3 nucleotides: TGTGCCAGCAGCTTATCTCAAGGGGGGTACGAGCAGTACTTC.